This T cell receptor beta chain was observed in a study of CD8+ T cells in alopecia areata. Study-wide points: Scalp clonality and expanded CD8+ clones among the top 100 were significantly decreased by tofacitinib.

Comment on this clone: Its antigen is unknown.

It was cDNA, reverse transcribed from extracted RNA, that served as the sequencing template. Here immunoSEQ multiplex PCR was the method, and the copy in TCRdb shows in-frame clones only, minus some. In the table there are about 210,000 clones, under 40% of which are singletons. The CDR3 is made up of 15 amino acids. The ends lost 2 bases at V and 5 bases at J; junction bases unmatched: 9. Per the germline V gene, CDR1 is GTSNPN and CDR2 is SVGIG (reference sequence). The treatment: oral pan-JAK inhibitor, 5-10 mg twice daily. PBMCs, the starting material, were the source of sorted CD4+ and CD8+ T cells.

The sample was CD4+ T cells sorted from blood, taken at approximately week 30, from a patient treated with tofacitinib. This clonotype was obtained from a human donor with alopecia areata. The rearrangement joins TRBV30 to TRBJ2-5; 9 nucleotides align to TRBD1. The CDR3 DNA reads TGTGCCTGGAGTCACGGACAGGGGCTGAGGGAGACCCAGTACTTC. Its translation is CAWSHGQGLRETQYF.